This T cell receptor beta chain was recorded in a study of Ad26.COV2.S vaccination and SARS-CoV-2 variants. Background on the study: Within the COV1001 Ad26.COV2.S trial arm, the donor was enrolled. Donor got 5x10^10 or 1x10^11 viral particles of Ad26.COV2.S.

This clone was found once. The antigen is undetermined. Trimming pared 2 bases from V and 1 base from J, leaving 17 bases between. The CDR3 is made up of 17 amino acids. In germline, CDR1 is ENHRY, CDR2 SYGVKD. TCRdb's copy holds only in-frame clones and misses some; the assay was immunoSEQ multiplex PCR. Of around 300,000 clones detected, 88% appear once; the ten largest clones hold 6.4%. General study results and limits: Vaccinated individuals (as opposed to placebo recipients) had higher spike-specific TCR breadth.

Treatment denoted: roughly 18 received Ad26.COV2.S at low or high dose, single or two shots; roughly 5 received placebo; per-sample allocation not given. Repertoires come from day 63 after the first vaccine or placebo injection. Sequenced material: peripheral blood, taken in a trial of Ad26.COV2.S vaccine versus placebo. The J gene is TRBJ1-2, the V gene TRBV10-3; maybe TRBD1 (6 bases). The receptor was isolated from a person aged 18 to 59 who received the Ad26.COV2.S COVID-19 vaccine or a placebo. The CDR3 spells CAISEPMSGAHNYGYTF. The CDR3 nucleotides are TGTGCCATCAGTGAGCCCATGTCGGGGGCCCATAACTATGGCTACACCTTC.